This T cell receptor (beta chain) was identified in a study of post-analysis software for immune sequencing data. At least ten counts were recorded for this clonotype. Its antigen remains unknown. Study-level results: Patients used about 5 TRBV segments, including TRBV5-6, TRBV5-1 and TRBV20-1, more often than controls.

The CDR3 sequence is 13 residues long. V shed 1 base and J shed 0 bases, with 3 bases lying between them. Germline loops: CDR1 SEHNR, CDR2 FQNEAQ (reference sequence). The authors incorporated unique molecular identifiers into the TCR beta cDNA libraries. It was from about 1 to 10 million T cells that about half a million cDNA molecules came. TCRdb called the PCR reads again in MiXCR, with one record for every CDR3 protein. Here the sample spans 700,000 to 900,000 distinct CDR3 sequences, 40% to 55% being singletons. This chain connects TRBV7-9 to TRBJ2-5, with D unclear. This TCR was sampled from a girl under 18 with multiple sclerosis. Sequenced sample: blood. The CDR3 region is CASSLGHQETQYF. CDR3 nucleotides: TGTGCCAGCAGCTTAGGACACCAAGAGACCCAGTACTTC. The variable domain in full, completed from reference TRBV7-9 and TRBJ2-5, reads DTGVSQNPRHKITKRGQNVTFRCDPISEHNRLYWYRQTLGQGPEFLTYFQNEAQLEKSRLLSDRFSAERPKGSFSTLEIQRTEQGDSAMYLCASSLGHQETQYFGPGTRLLVL.